Each of the 23 T cell receptor beta chains below was sequenced from the same sample in a study of glioma-infiltrating T cells after dendritic cell vaccination. This sample's time point: after dendritic cell vaccination, including at tumor progression/relapse. Measured with immunoSEQ multiplex PCR; TCRdb has only the in-frame clones, and not every one. Of 50,000 to 65,000 clones in the sample, around 85% were seen once. The starting material was blood, obtained after dendritic cell vaccination. These receptors were obtained from a human donor with glioblastoma.

This clone has just one count. The rearrangement links TRBV5-6 to TRBJ1-2; D is uncertain. Trimming cost V 0 bases and J 7 bases, with 10 bases left between them. CDR3 length equals 13 residues. The germline CDR1 and CDR2 sequences are SGHDT and YYEEEE. CDR3 in DNA: TGTGCCAGCAGCTTGGCCGGGATTCGTGGCTACACCTTC. Its translation is CASSLAGIRGYTF.

The chain couples TRBV6-5 to TRBJ1-6; TRBD1 matches 9 bases. The CDR3 sequence is 14 residues long. The J segment lost 10 bases and the V segment lost 3 bases, leaving 4 bases of the junction unmatched. Germline CDR1 MNHEY, CDR2 SVGAGI. The CDR3 DNA sequence: TGTGCCAGCAGTTATAGGACAGGGGACTCACCCCTCCACTTT. Its translation is CASSYRTGDSPLHF.

J is TRBJ2-5 and V is TRBV7-8; the match to TRBD2 covers 10 bases. The junction had 5 bases not matched to a gene; V was cut back by 5 bases and J by 2 bases. Germline V gives CDR1 SGHVS, CDR2 FQNEAQ. This CDR3 spans 15 amino acids. The CDR3 DNA is TGTGCCAGCAGCCACGGACTAGCGGCGCAAGAGACCCAGTACTTC. It specifies CASSHGLAAQETQYF.

This chain links TRBV27 with TRBJ2-3, with a possible D match to TRBD2 (5 bases). V lost 7 bases and J 1 base, leaving 15 bases between the germline ends. The CDR3 is made up of 15 amino acids. CDR1 is MNHEY, CDR2 SMNVEV, per germline (reference sequence). CDR3 residues: CASKWASRGTDTQYF. The CDR3 DNA sequence: TGTGCCAGCAAGTGGGCTAGCCGGGGCACAGATACGCAGTATTTT.

The chain combines TRBV7-4 with TRBJ2-3; 9 bases map to TRBD2. V trimming: 5 bases; J trimming: 4 bases; junction bases outside the gene matches: 4. The germline V gene encodes CDR1 SGHVT and CDR2 SQSDAQ. This CDR3 region has 14 residues. CDR3 sequence reads: CASSPRLAADTQYF. In DNA, the CDR3 is TGTGCCAGCAGCCCGAGACTAGCGGCAGATACGCAGTATTTT. Supplemented by reference TRBV7-4 and TRBJ2-3, the full variable domain reads GAGVSQSPRYKVAKRGRDVALRCDSISGHVTLYWYRQTLGQGSEVLTYSQSDAQRDKSGRPSGRFSAERPERSVSTLKIQRTEQGDSAVYLCASSPRLAADTQYFGPGTRLTVL.

This chain joins TRBV28 and TRBJ1-2; tentative D call: TRBD1 (5 bases). The CDR3 sequence is 13 residues long. Trimming left V 1 base short and J 7 bases short, with 10 bases between. Germline loops: CDR1 MDHEN, CDR2 SYDVKM. The CDR3 here is CASSLSGRSGYTF. In nucleotides, the CDR3 is TGTGCCAGCAGTTTATCAGGGAGGTCTGGCTACACCTTC.

The V and J genes are TRBV4-1 and TRBJ2-7, with D tentatively TRBD1 (6 bases). This CDR3 has 16 amino acids. The V end lost 4 bases, the J end lost 0 bases, and 16 bases lay between the germline ends. Germline V lookup: CDR1 MGHRA, CDR2 YSYEKL. CDR3 amino acids: CASSLAQGSLSYEQYF. CDR3 nucleotide sequence: TGCGCCAGCAGCCTAGCCCAGGGGTCCCTCTCCTACGAGCAGTACTTC.

This clone was seen a few times. The CDR3 sequence is CASSFFSAGNTEAFF. In DNA, the CDR3 is TGTGCCAGCAGCTTTTTTAGTGCAGGGAACACTGAAGCTTTCTTT. This chain joins TRBV7-6 and TRBJ1-1; D gene uncertain. From germline, CDR1 is SGHVS and CDR2 FNYEAQ. CDR3 length: 15 amino acids. The germline V and J ends were trimmed by 3 bases and 1 base, with 12 bases remaining between them.

The chain uses TRBV5-1 and TRBJ1-2; TRBD1 agrees at 8 bases. V trimming: 1 base; J trimming: 2 bases; junction bases outside the gene matches: 7. This CDR3 has 16 amino acids. In germline, CDR1 is SGHRS, CDR2 YFSETQ. CDR3 coding DNA: TGCGCCAGCAGCTTGAGCCCAGGGGGCGAGAACTATGGCTACACCTTC. Encoded protein: CASSLSPGGENYGYTF.

The DNA for the CDR3 is TGTGCCAGCAGCCCTGGAGGTAGCAATCAGCCCCAGCATTTT. This gives the protein CASSPGGSNQPQHF. The chain employs TRBV5-4 and TRBJ1-5; D gene ambiguous. Trimming left V 4 bases short and J 0 bases short, with 8 bases between. Germline V gene lookup returns CDR1 SGHNT and CDR2 YYREEE (reference sequence). This CDR3 comprises 14 residues.

The J gene is TRBJ2-2, the V gene TRBV5-6, with no clear D. In germline, CDR1 is SGHDT, CDR2 YYEEEE. The CDR3 has 14 amino acids. Trimming took 3 bases from V and 1 from J, leaving 7 bases between them. The CDR3 protein is CASSSRVNTGELFF. The DNA of the CDR3 is TGTGCCAGCAGCTCCCGGGTGAACACCGGGGAGCTGTTTTTT.

CDR3 amino acids: CASRRGNRYYGYTF. Written as DNA, the CDR3 is TGTGCCAGCAGACGGGGGAACAGATACTATGGCTACACCTTC. The chain has TRBV6-5 and TRBJ1-2; possibly TRBD1 for D (5 bases). Trimming took off 6 bases at V and 3 bases at J, with 14 bases between the two ends. CDR3 length: 14 residues. CDR1 is MNHEY and CDR2 is SVGAGI in the germline V gene.

The V and J genes are TRBV30 and TRBJ2-7; 9 nucleotides agree with TRBD2. The CDR3 loop spans 15 amino acids. V dropped 4 bases and J dropped 3; count of bases not matched to a gene: 10. Germline values: CDR1 GTSNPN, CDR2 SVGIG (reference sequence). The CDR3 DNA sequence: TGTGCCTGGAACAATCCCGCGGGAGGGTTCTACGAGCAGTACTTC. It specifies CAWNNPAGGFYEQYF.

This clone was counted once. The rearrangement links TRBV4-3 to TRBJ1-2; 8 positions match TRBD1. This CDR3 has 15 amino acids. Trimming at V came to 1 base and at J to 4 bases, leaving 5 bases not matched to a gene. Per germline, CDR1 LGHNA and CDR2 YSLEER. The CDR3 region has the DNA TGCGCCAGCAGCCAAGGACCGACAGGGGCCTATGGCTACACCTTC. This codes for CASSQGPTGAYGYTF.

This chain uses TRBV9 with TRBJ2-2, with 9 bases aligning to TRBD2. Germline-derived CDR1 and CDR2 are SGDLS and YYNGEE. The CDR3 consists of 17 residues. Germline trimming cut 2 bases from V and 4 bases from J; bases unmatched to any gene: 9. The CDR3 DNA reads as TGTGCCAGCAGCGTGGGGCCAGCGGGGGGTGCCACCGGGGAGCTGTTTTTT. It yields the protein CASSVGPAGGATGELFF.

The CDR3: CASSYRLRSSYNEQFF. CDR3 nucleotide sequence: TGTGCCAGCAGTTATCGCCTAAGGAGCTCCTACAATGAGCAGTTCTTC. V usage is TRBV6-5 and J usage is TRBJ2-1; D not resolved. The germline V gene encodes CDR1 MNHEY and CDR2 SVGAGI. V lost 3 bases and J 0 bases, leaving 12 bases between the germline ends. This CDR3 has 16 amino acids.

This chain uses TRBV29-1 with TRBJ2-3; no reliable D call. The CDR3 has 16 residues. V was cut by 0 bases and J by 0 bases, with 13 bases left in between. Germline V lookup: CDR1 SQVTM, CDR2 ANQGSEA. In DNA, the CDR3 is TGCAGCGTTGAAGACAGATTCCAATCTAGCACAGATACGCAGTATTTT. This translates into CSVEDRFQSSTDTQYF.

This clone was detected a few times. This rearrangement joins TRBV9 to TRBJ1-6; possibly TRBD1 for D (5 bases). Germline V gene data show CDR1 as SGDLS and CDR2 as YYNGEE. Trimming left V 3 bases short and J 6 bases short, with 13 bases between. The CDR3 runs 15 residues. The CDR3 coding sequence is TGTGCCAGCAGCGGCCCGGGGGGGTTTAATTCACCCCTCCACTTT. Its translation is CASSGPGGFNSPLHF.

This chain connects TRBV19 to TRBJ2-7, with 10 nucleotides matching TRBD1. V was pared by 5 bases and J by 5 bases, with 9 bases of the junction left unmatched. Germline-derived CDR1 and CDR2 are LNHDA and SQIVND (reference sequence). This CDR3 region has 15 residues. The CDR3 protein is CASSFRDRGINEQYF. The CDR3 DNA follows: TGTGCCAGTAGTTTCCGGGACAGGGGAATAAACGAGCAGTACTTC.

CDR3 loop: CASSPRYRAGGVPLHF. As DNA, the CDR3 is TGTGCCAGCAGTCCTCGCTACAGGGCCGGTGGGGTACCCCTCCACTTT. The rearrangement links TRBV28 to TRBJ1-6; D is perhaps TRBD1 (6 bases). Germline loops: CDR1 MDHEN, CDR2 SYDVKM. V gave up 5 bases and J gave up 12 bases, with 23 bases separating them. The CDR3 length is 16 residues.

This clone was counted a single time. The chain recombines TRBV18 with TRBJ1-1; D is perhaps TRBD1 (5 bases). The CDR3 has 14 amino acids. Germline V gives CDR1 KGHSH, CDR2 LQKENI. The V end was cut by 3 bases, the J end by 7 bases, with 15 bases between. CDR3 nucleotide sequence: TGTGCCAGCTCACCGCGCAGGGATGATGATGAAGCTTTCTTT. Translating gives CASSPRRDDDEAFF.

The gene calls are TRBV30 and TRBJ2-7; D gene unclear. V lost 3 bases to trimming and J lost 3 bases, with 9 bases between them. This CDR3 has 12 amino acids. Germline CDR1 reads GTSNPN; CDR2 reads SVGIG (reference sequence). The CDR3 DNA reads as TGTGCCTGGAGAGACATCAACTACGAGCAGTACTTC. Its protein product is CAWRDINYEQYF.

The J gene is TRBJ2-7, the V gene TRBV9; the match to TRBD1 covers 8 bases. Germline lookup yields CDR1 SGDLS and CDR2 YYNGEE. The CDR3 consists of 14 residues. V gave up 4 bases and J gave up 0 bases; unmatched junction bases: 3. The CDR3 nucleotides read TGTGCCAGCAGCCAAGGACAGGGCTCCTACGAGCAGTACTTC. Residues: CASSQGQGSYEQYF.